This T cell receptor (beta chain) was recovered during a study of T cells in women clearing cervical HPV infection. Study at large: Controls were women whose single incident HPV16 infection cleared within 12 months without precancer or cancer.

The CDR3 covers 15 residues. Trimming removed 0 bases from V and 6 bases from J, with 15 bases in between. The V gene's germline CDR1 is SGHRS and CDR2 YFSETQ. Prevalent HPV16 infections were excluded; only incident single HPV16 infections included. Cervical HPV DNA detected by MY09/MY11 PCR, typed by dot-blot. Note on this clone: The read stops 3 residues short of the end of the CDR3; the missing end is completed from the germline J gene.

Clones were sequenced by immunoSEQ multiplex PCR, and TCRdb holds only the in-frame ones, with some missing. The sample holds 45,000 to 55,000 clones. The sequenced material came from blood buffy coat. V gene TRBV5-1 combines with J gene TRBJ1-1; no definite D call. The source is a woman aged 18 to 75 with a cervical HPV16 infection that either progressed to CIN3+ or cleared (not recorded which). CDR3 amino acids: CASSLAGGLGSEAFF. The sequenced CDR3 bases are TGCGCCAGCAGCTTGGCCGGCGGACTCGGTTCTGAA.